This paragraph reports one T cell receptor beta chain. What it recognizes is unknown. The source of the sample is a study of CXCR3-negative and CXCR3-positive naive CD8 T cells. Overall study findings and caveats: The majority of assays used fresh PBMCs, and CXCR3 expression partially decreased after cryopreservation.

Germline CDR1 SEHNR, CDR2 FQNEAQ (reference sequence). The CDR3 totals 16 residues. All TRB cDNA libraries came from 5' RACE performed with UMI labels. TCRdb reanalyzed the 5' RACE reads and collapses them to one entry per CDR3 protein, without DNA. Across 56,000 or so distinct CDR3 sequences, the top ten clones capture roughly 20% of the sample. Sample: memory CD8+ T cells from blood. The receptor was derived from a human donor in good health. Some clones in this sample may be carry-over from other donors' samples. The V gene is TRBV7-9, the J gene TRBJ2-3; the TRBD2 assignment by TCRdb is unverifiable without DNA. CDR3 residues: CASSPRDWEGADTQYF.